The 26 T cell receptor beta chains below were found in one sample sequenced in a study of tissue T cells after allogeneic stem cell transplantation. Adult allogeneic hematopoietic cell transplant recipients with steroid-refractory graft-versus-host disease were prospectively enrolled for research autopsy. The assay was immunoSEQ multiplex PCR, and TCRdb's table has in-frame clones only and misses some. Of about 2,700 clones listed, 70% to 85% are singletons. The specimen comprised colon tissue, sampled at autopsy. These receptors came from a male patient of 60 years or more with steroid-refractory graft-versus-host disease after an allogeneic stem cell transplant. Some T cells may trace back to the graft donor.

The V gene is TRBV7-9, the J gene TRBJ1-6; 11 nucleotides align to TRBD1. V lost 5 bases, J lost 6 bases, and 6 bases stayed unmatched. Germline lookup yields CDR1 SEHNR and CDR2 FQNEAQ (reference sequence). This CDR3 region has 16 residues. CDR3 DNA sequence: TGTGCCAGCAGCCCCTGGGACAGGGGGGGTAATTCACCCCTCCACTTT. It translates to CASSPWDRGGNSPLHF.

The chain joins TRBV28 to TRBJ2-6, with 8 bases matching TRBD1. Germline V gene lookup returns CDR1 MDHEN and CDR2 SYDVKM. The CDR3 loop spans 15 amino acids. Trimming took 5 bases from V and 2 from J; bases not matched to a gene: 2. CDR3: CASSPGQAGANVLTF. As DNA, the CDR3 is TGTGCCAGCAGTCCGGGACAGGCTGGGGCCAACGTCCTGACTTTC. Full variable domain (outside the CDR3, taken from reference TRBV28 and TRBJ2-6): DVKVTQSSRYLVKRTGEKVFLECVQDMDHENMFWYRQDPGLGLRLIYFSYDVKMKEKGDIPEGYSVSREKKERFSLILESASTNQTSMYLCASSPGQAGANVLTFGAGSRLTVL.

The chain is built from TRBV18 and TRBJ2-5, with D perhaps TRBD1 (6 bases). Germline V CDR1 and CDR2: KGHSH, LQKENI. The length of the CDR3 is 15 residues. V shed 3 bases and J shed 3 bases, with 14 bases lying between them. CDR3: CASSPEQGTEETQYF. For the CDR3, the DNA is TGTGCCAGCTCACCGGAACAGGGTACGGAAGAGACCCAGTACTTC.

This clone was counted between two and nine times. The chain uses TRBV19 and TRBJ2-7; a possible D gene is TRBD1 (6 bases). Germline-derived CDR1 and CDR2 are LNHDA and SQIVND (reference sequence). The CDR3 is 12 residues long. V was trimmed by 4 bases and J by 6 bases, leaving 10 bases between them. This CDR3 reads CASSTQGSEQYF. The CDR3 bases are TGTGCCAGTAGTACACAGGGTTCCGAGCAGTACTTC.

This clone was observed a few times. This rearrangement joins TRBV6-2 or TRBV6-3 to TRBJ1-2; D unresolved. This CDR3 contains 14 residues. Trimming pared 2 bases from V and 10 bases from J, leaving 17 bases between. CDR1 and CDR2 (germline): MNHEY, SVGEGT. The CDR3 coding sequence is TGTGCCAGCAGTTACAGCAGAGGACGGCTTGCCTACACCTTC. This sequence encodes CASSYSRGRLAYTF.

This chain connects TRBV10-3 to TRBJ1-1; 9 bases align to TRBD1. This CDR3 has 19 amino acids. Germline CDR1 reads ENHRY; CDR2 reads SYGVKD. J was trimmed by 2 bases and V by 1 base; bases with no gene match: 14. The CDR3 sequence is CAISEFLSLGQGSNTEAFF. CDR3 bases: TGTGCCATCAGTGAGTTCCTTTCCCTTGGACAGGGGTCTAACACTGAAGCTTTCTTT.

The J gene is TRBJ1-5, the V gene TRBV5-5; D unclear. V was clipped by 3 bases and J by 0 bases, with 4 bases between them. The CDR3 runs to 13 residues. The germline V gene has CDR1 SGHKS and CDR2 YYEKEE (reference sequence). The CDR3 spells CASSSTSNQPQHF. In DNA, the CDR3 is TGTGCCAGCAGCTCTACTAGCAATCAGCCCCAGCATTTT.

V and J are TRBV6-4 and TRBJ1-3, with a possible D match to TRBD1 (5 bases). The CDR3 spans 13 residues. The ends were cut back, 5 bases at V and 2 bases at J, with 7 bases in the middle. The germline V gene encodes CDR1 MRHNA and CDR2 SNTAGT. The CDR3 DNA follows: TGTGCCAGCAGTCCACAGGCTGGAAACACCATATATTTT. It translates to CASSPQAGNTIYF.

This chain joins TRBV29-1 and TRBJ2-3, with no clear D. The CDR3 has 12 amino acids. V lost 4 bases and J 5 bases, leaving 10 bases between the germline ends. The germline CDR1 and CDR2 sequences are SQVTM and ANQGSEA. In DNA, the CDR3 is TGCAGCGTTGTATTGGTGCAAGATACGCAGTATTTT. Its translation is CSVVLVQDTQYF.

V usage is TRBV7-2 and J usage is TRBJ1-4; D unresolved. Germline CDR1 is SGHTA and CDR2 is FQGNSA. V lost 1 base, J lost 5 bases, and 11 bases lay in between. The CDR3 runs 15 residues. CDR3 residues: CASSLVIGPNEKLFF. CDR3 bases: TGTGCCAGCAGCTTAGTGATAGGGCCAAATGAAAAACTGTTTTTT.

The CDR3 loop is CASSFDTSGGNTGELFF. The CDR3 nucleotides are TGCGCCAGCAGCTTCGACACTAGCGGGGGGAACACCGGGGAGCTGTTTTTT. The genes are TRBV5-1 and TRBJ2-2, with 11 bases that match TRBD2. CDR1 and CDR2 (germline): SGHRS, YFSETQ. The CDR3 spans 17 residues. Trimming took 2 bases from V and 1 from J; bases not matched to a gene: 4.

The V and J genes are TRBV6-5 and TRBJ1-1; D unclear. Looked up from germline, CDR1 is MNHEY and CDR2 is SVGAGI. Deletions cut 5 bases from V and 8 bases from J, with 9 bases between. The CDR3 length is 11 residues. CDR3 loop: CASSRVTEAFF. The DNA of the CDR3 is TGTGCCAGCAGTCGGGTCACCGAAGCTTTCTTT.

Here the CDR3 reads CASSLYQGSYNEQFF. CDR3 nucleotides: TGTGCCAGCAGCTTATACCAGGGGTCCTACAATGAGCAGTTCTTC. The chain combines TRBV7-3 with TRBJ2-1; D perhaps matches TRBD1 (6 bases). Germline V gene data show CDR1 as SGHTA and CDR2 as FQGTGA. CDR3 length: 15 residues. V gave up 2 bases and J gave up 1 base, with 9 bases separating them. Supplemented by reference TRBV7-3 and TRBJ2-1, the full variable domain reads GAGVSQTPSNKVTEKGKYVELRCDPISGHTALYWYRQSLGQGPEFLIYFQGTGAADDSGLPNDRFFAVRPEGSVSTLKIQRTERGDSAVYLCASSLYQGSYNEQFFGPGTRLTVL.

This clone was counted a few times. The genes are TRBV14 and TRBJ2-1; the D is unclear. Germline V gene lookup returns CDR1 SGHDN and CDR2 FVKESK. The V end was cut by 0 bases, the J end by 9 bases, with 9 bases between. CDR3 length equals 13 residues. In nucleotides, the CDR3 is TGTGCCAGCAGCCAAGATGAGGCTGGTGAGCAGTTCTTC. Amino acids: CASSQDEAGEQFF.

The rearrangement links TRBV11-2 to TRBJ1-3; the D is unclear. The CDR3 is 16 residues long. Germline V gene sequence: CDR1 SGHAT, CDR2 FQNNGV. Trimming cost V 4 bases and J 0 bases, with 13 bases left between them. CDR3 amino acids: CASSSAPGFSGNTIYF. The DNA for the CDR3 is TGTGCCAGCAGCTCAGCCCCGGGGTTCTCTGGAAACACCATATATTTT.

This clone was observed once. The rearrangement joins TRBV12-3 or TRBV12-4 to TRBJ1-2; tentatively, D is TRBD1 (5 bases). This CDR3 has 13 residues. Trimming stripped 3 bases from V and 7 bases from J, with 12 bases between. CDR3 residues: CASSLGVLPGYTF. CDR3 bases: TGTGCCAGCAGTTTGGGGGTCCTCCCTGGCTACACCTTC.

The chain is built from TRBV15 and TRBJ1-1; D not resolved. This CDR3 has 13 amino acids. Deletions cut 0 bases from V and 1 base from J, with 3 bases between. Looked up from germline, CDR1 is LNHNV and CDR2 is YYDKDF (reference sequence). In DNA, the CDR3 is TGTGCCACCAGCAGAGATCAGAACACTGAAGCTTTCTTT. Protein: CATSRDQNTEAFF.

This clone has a handful of counts. CDR3 loop: CASSVDILGELFF. CDR3 bases: TGTGCCAGCAGTGTAGACATCCTCGGGGAGCTGTTTTTT. The V and J genes are TRBV6-2 or TRBV6-3 and TRBJ2-2; D not resolved. The CDR3 spans 13 residues. Trimming took off 5 bases at V and 7 bases at J, with 11 bases between the two ends. Germline CDR1 and CDR2: MNHEY and SVGEGT.

The sample holds a few counts of this clone. The gene calls are TRBV7-9 and TRBJ1-5, with D unresolved. Per germline, CDR1 SEHNR and CDR2 FQNEAQ (reference sequence). The V end was cut by 2 bases, the J end by 5 bases, with 10 bases between. There are 14 residues in the CDR3. In DNA form, the CDR3 reads TGTGCCAGCAGCTTAAATACCCGCGATCAGCCCCAGCATTTT. Translating gives CASSLNTRDQPQHF.

This clone was picked up a small number of times. The chain has TRBV30 and TRBJ1-1, with 8 bases fitting TRBD1. Germline lookup yields CDR1 GTSNPN and CDR2 SVGIG (reference sequence). There are 11 residues in the CDR3. Trimming cost V 1 base and J 9 bases; bases outside gene matches: 1. The CDR3 coding sequence is TGTGCCTGGAGTGGGACAGGGAAAGCTTTCTTT. Its protein product is CAWSGTGKAFF.

This chain uses TRBV25-1 with TRBJ2-3; D remains ambiguous. The CDR3 is 16 residues long. The V end lost 6 bases, the J end lost 2 bases, and 18 bases lay between the germline ends. CDR1 and CDR2 (germline): MGHDK, SYGVNS. The CDR3 region is CASSLKNAGSTDTQYF. CDR3 DNA sequence: TGTGCCAGCAGCCTAAAGAACGCAGGATCCACAGATACGCAGTATTTT.

The CDR3 sequence: CASRPAGEIIAFF. DNA for the CDR3: TGTGCCAGCCGGCCAGCGGGGGAAATTATAGCTTTCTTT. J is TRBJ1-1 and V is TRBV2; possible D gene TRBD1, 5 bases. The germline gives CDR1 SNHLY, CDR2 FYNNEI. Trimming cost V 8 bases and J 10 bases, with 20 bases left between them. The CDR3 contains 13 residues.

J is TRBJ2-7 and V is TRBV11-3, with TRBD1 matching over 9 bases. CDR1 SGHNT and CDR2 YENEEA come from the germline V gene. The J segment lost 7 bases and the V segment lost 2 bases, leaving 24 bases of the junction unmatched. The CDR3 totals 20 residues. CDR3 in amino acids: CASSLMYWDRAPQPPLEQYF. The CDR3 DNA follows: TGTGCCAGCAGCTTAATGTATTGGGACAGGGCGCCCCAGCCCCCTTTGGAGCAGTACTTC.

The chain has TRBV6-1 and TRBJ2-1; D remains unclear. The CDR3 loop spans 14 amino acids. V gave up 2 bases and J gave up 10 bases, with 15 bases separating them. Germline loops: CDR1 MNHNS, CDR2 SASEGT. CDR3 DNA: TGTGCCAGCAGTGAAATAGTTGGGCGTAAAGAGCAGTTCTTC. This codes for CASSEIVGRKEQFF.

The DNA for the CDR3 is TGTGCCAGCAGGGTGACAGGGAATCAGCCCCAGCATTTT. It is translated as CASRVTGNQPQHF. The chain is built from TRBV2 and TRBJ1-5; 7 bases match TRBD1. This CDR3 region has 13 residues. The V segment lost 6 bases and the J segment 4 bases; nucleotides outside the gene matches: 3. Germline V CDR1 and CDR2: SNHLY, FYNNEI.

The gene calls are TRBV7-2 and TRBJ1-2; D remains unclear. Germline CDR1 and CDR2: SGHTA and FQGNSA. The CDR3 is 16 amino acids. The V end lost 1 base, the J end lost 7 bases, and 19 bases lay between the germline ends. The DNA of the CDR3 is TGTGCCAGCAGCTTAGATCGATCTGGCGGGTTGGGTGGCTACACCTTC. Translated: CASSLDRSGGLGGYTF.